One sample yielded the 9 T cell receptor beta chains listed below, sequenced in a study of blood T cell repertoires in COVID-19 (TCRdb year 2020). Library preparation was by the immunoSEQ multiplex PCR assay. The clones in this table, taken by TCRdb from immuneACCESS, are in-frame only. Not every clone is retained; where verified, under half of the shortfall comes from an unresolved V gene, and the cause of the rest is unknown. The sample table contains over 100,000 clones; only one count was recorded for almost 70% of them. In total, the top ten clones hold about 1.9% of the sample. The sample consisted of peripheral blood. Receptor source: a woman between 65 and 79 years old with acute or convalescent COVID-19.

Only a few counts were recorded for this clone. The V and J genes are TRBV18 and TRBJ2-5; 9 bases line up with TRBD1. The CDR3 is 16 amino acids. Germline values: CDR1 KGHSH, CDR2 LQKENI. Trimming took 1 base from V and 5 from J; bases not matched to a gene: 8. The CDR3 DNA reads TGTGCCAGCTCACCACGTGAACAGGGGGCTGGGGAGACCCAGTACTTC. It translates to CASSPREQGAGETQYF.

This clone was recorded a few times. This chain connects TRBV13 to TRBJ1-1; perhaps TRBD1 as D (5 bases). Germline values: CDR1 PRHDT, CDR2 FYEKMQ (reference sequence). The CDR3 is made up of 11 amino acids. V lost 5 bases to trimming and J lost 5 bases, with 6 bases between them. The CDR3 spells CASSRGTEAFF. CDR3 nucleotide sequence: TGTGCCAGCAGCCGGGGGACTGAAGCTTTCTTT.

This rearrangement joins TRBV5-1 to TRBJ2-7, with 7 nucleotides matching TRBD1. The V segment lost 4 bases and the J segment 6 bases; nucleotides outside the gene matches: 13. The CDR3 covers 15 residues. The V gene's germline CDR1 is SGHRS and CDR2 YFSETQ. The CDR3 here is CASSTQTGSSGEQYF. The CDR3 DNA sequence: TGCGCCAGCAGCACTCAGACAGGGTCCTCGGGCGAGCAGTACTTC.

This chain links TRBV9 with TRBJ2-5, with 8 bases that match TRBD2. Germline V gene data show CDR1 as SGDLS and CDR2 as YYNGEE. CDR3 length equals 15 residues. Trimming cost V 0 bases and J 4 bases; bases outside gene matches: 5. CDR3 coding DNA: TGTGCCAGCAGCGTAGTGCCCAGCGGGGGAGAGACCCAGTACTTC. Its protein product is CASSVVPSGGETQYF. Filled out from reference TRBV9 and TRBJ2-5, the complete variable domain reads DSGVTQTPKHLITATGQRVTLRCSPRSGDLSVYWYQQSLDQGLQFLIQYYNGEERAKGNILERFSAQQFPDLHSELNLSSLELGDSALYFCASSVVPSGGETQYFGPGTRLLVL.

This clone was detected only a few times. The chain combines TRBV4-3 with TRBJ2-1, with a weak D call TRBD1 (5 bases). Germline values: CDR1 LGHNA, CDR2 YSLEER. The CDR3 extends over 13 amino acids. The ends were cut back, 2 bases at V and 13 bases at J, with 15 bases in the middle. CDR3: CASSQRGLSYQFF. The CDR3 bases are TGCGCCAGCAGCCAAAGGGGTCTCTCATATCAGTTCTTC.

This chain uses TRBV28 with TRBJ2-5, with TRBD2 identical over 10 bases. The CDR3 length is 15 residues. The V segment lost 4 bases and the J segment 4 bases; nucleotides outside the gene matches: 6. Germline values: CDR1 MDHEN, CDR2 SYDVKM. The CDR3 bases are TGTGCCAGCAGTTCCTCCGGGACTAGCGCAGAGACCCAGTACTTC. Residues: CASSSSGTSAETQYF. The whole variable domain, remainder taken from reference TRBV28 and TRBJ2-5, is DVKVTQSSRYLVKRTGEKVFLECVQDMDHENMFWYRQDPGLGLRLIYFSYDVKMKEKGDIPEGYSVSREKKERFSLILESASTNQTSMYLCASSSSGTSAETQYFGPGTRLLVL.

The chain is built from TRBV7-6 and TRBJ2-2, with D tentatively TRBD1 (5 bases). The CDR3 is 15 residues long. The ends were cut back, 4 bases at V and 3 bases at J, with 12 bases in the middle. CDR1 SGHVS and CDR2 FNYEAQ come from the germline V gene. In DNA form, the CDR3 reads TGTGCCAGCAGCTCCCCCGCAGGGTACACCGGGGAGCTGTTTTTT. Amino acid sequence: CASSSPAGYTGELFF.

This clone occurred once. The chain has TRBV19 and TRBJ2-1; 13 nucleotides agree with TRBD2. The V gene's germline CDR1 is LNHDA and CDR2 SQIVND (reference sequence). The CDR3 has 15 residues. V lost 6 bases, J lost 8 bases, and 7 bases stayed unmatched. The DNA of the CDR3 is TGTGCCAGTAGCATTACTAGCGGGGGGGCCCATGAGCAGTTCTTC. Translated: CASSITSGGAHEQFF.

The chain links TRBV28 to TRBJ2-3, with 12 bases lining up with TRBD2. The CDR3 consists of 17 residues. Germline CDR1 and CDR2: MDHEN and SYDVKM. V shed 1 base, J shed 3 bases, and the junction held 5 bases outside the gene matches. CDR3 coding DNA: TGTGCCAGCAGTTTATCTGAGACTAGCGGGAGAACAGATACGCAGTATTTT. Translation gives CASSLSETSGRTDTQYF.